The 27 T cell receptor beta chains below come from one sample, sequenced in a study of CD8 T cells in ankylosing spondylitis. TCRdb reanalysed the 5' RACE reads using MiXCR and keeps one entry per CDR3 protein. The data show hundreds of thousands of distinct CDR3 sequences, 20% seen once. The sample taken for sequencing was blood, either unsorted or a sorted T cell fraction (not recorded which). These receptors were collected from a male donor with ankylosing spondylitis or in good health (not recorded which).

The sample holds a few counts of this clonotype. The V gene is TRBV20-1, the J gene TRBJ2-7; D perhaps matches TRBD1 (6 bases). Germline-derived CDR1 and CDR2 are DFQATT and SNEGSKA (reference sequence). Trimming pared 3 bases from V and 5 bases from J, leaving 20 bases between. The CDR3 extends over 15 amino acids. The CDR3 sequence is CSASPRGQGIHEQYF. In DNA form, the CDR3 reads TGCAGTGCTAGCCCCAGGGGTCAGGGGATACACGAGCAGTACTTC.

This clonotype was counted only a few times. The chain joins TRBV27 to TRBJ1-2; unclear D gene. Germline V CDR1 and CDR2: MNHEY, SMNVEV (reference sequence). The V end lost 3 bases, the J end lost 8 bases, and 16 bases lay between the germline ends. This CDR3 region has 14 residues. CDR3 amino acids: CASSLRAVSGGYTF. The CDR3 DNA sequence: TGTGCCAGCAGTTTGCGGGCCGTATCGGGAGGCTACACCTTC.

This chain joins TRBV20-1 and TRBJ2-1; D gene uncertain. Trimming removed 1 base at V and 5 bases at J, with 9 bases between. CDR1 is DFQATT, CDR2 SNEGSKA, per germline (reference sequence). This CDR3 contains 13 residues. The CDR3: CSARGAADNEQFF. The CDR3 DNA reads TGCAGTGCTAGAGGGGCAGCCGACAATGAGCAGTTCTTC.

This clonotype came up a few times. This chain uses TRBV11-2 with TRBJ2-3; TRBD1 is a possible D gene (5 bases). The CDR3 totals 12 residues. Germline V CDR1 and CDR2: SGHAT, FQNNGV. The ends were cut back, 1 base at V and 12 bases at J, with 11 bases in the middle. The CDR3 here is CASSLGFQGQYF. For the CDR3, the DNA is TGTGCCAGCAGCTTAGGGTTTCAGGGACAGTATTTT.

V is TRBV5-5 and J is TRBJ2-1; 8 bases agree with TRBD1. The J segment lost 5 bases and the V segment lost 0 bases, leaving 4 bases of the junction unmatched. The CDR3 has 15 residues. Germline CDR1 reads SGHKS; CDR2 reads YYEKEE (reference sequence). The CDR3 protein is CASSLEDRVHNEQFF. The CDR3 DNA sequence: TGTGCCAGCAGCTTGGAGGACAGGGTTCACAATGAGCAGTTCTTC.

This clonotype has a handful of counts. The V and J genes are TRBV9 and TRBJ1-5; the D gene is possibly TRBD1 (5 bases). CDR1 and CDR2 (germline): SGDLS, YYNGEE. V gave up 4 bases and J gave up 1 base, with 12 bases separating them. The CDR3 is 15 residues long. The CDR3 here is CASSNGGGSNQPQHF. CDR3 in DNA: TGTGCCAGCAGCAATGGGGGGGGAAGCAATCAGCCCCAGCATTTT. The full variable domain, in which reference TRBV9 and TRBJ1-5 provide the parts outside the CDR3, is DSGVTQTPKHLITATGQRVTLRCSPRSGDLSVYWYQQSLDQGLQFLIQYYNGEERAKGNILERFSAQQFPDLHSELNLSSLELGDSALYFCASSNGGGSNQPQHFGDGTRLSIL.

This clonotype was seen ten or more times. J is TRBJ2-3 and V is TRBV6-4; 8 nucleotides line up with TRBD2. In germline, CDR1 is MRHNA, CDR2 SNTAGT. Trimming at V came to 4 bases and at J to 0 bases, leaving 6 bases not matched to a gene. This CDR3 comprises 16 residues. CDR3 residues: CASSAGAGASTDTQYF. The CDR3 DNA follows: TGTGCCAGCAGTGCGGGAGCGGGGGCTAGCACAGATACGCAGTATTTT.

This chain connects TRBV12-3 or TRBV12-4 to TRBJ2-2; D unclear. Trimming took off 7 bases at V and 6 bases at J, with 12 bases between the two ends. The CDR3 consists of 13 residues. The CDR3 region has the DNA TGTGCCAGCACCCCGGTGGGCCCCGGGGAGCTGTTTTTT. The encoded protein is CASTPVGPGELFF.

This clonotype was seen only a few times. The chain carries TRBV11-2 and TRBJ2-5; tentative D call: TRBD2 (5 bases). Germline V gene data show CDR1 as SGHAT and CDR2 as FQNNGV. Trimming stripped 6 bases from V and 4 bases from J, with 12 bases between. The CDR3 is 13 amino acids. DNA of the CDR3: TGTGCCAGCAGGGGCGCCGGAGGAGAGACCCAGTACTTC. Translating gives CASRGAGGETQYF.

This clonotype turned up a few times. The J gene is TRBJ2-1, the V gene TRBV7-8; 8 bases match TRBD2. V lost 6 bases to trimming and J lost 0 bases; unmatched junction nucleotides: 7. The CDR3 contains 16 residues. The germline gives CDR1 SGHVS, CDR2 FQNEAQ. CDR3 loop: CASSRGGGSSYNEQFF. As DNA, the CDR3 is TGTGCCAGCAGTCGGGGGGGAGGTAGCTCCTACAATGAGCAGTTCTTC. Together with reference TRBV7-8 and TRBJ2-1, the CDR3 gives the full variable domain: GAGVSQSPRYKVAKRGQDVALRCDPISGHVSLFWYQQALGQGPEFLTYFQNEAQLDKSGLPSDRFFAERPEGSVSTLKIQRTQQEDSAVYLCASSRGGGSSYNEQFFGPGTRLTVL.

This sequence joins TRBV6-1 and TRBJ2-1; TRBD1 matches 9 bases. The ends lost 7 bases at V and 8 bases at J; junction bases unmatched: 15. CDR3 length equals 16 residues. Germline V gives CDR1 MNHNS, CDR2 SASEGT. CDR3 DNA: TGTGCCAGCACCCCGCGCCCGGGACAGGGTGGCGATGAGCAGTTCTTC. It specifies CASTPRPGQGGDEQFF.

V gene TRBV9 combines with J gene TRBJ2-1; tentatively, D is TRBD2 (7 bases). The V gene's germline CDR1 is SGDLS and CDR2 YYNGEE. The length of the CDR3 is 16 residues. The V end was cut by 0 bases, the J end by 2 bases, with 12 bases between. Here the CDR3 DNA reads TGTGCCAGCAGCGTAGTGGCGGGGGCCCCCTACAATGAGCAGTTCTTC. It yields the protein CASSVVAGAPYNEQFF.

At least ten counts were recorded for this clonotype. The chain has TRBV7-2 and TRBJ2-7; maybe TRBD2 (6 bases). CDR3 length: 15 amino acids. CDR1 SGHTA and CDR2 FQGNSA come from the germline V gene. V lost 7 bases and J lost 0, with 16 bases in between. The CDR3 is CASTLGTRHSYEQYF. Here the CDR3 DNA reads TGTGCCAGCACTTTGGGGACTCGACACTCCTACGAGCAGTACTTC. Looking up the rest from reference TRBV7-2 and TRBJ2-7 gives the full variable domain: GAGVSQSPSNKVTEKGKDVELRCDPISGHTALYWYRQSLGQGLEFLIYFQGNSAPDKSGLPSDRFSAERTGGSVSTLTIQRTQQEDSAVYLCASTLGTRHSYEQYFGPGTRLTVT.

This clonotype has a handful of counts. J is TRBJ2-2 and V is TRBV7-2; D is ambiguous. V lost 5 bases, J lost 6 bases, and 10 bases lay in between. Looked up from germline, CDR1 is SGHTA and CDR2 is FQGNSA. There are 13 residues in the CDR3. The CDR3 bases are TGTGCCAGCAGCCCCCGATTCGCCGGGGAGCTGTTTTTT. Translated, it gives CASSPRFAGELFF.

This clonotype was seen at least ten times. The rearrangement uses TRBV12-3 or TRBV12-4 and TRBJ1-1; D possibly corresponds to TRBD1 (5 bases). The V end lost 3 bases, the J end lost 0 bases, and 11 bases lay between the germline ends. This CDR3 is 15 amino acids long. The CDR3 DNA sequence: TGTGCCAGCAGTTTTGCGGGGGTGATGAACACTGAAGCTTTCTTT. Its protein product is CASSFAGVMNTEAFF.

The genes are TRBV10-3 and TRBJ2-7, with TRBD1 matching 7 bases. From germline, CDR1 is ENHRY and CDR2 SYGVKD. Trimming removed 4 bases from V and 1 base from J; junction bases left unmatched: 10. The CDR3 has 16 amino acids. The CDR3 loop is CAISGSTDRTSYEQYF. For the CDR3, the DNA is TGTGCCATCAGTGGGTCTACGGACAGGACTTCCTACGAGCAGTACTTC.

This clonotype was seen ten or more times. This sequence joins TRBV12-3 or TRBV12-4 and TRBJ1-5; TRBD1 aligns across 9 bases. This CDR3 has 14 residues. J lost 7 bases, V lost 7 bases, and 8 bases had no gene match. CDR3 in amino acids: CASTLGQGGQPQHF. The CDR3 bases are TGTGCCAGCACCCTGGGACAGGGAGGCCAGCCCCAGCATTTT.

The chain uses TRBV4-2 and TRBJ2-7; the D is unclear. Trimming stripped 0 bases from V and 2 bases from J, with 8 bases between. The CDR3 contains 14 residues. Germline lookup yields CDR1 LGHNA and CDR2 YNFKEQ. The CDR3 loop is CASSQDVGAYEQYF. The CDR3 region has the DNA TGTGCCAGCAGCCAAGATGTGGGCGCCTACGAGCAGTACTTC.

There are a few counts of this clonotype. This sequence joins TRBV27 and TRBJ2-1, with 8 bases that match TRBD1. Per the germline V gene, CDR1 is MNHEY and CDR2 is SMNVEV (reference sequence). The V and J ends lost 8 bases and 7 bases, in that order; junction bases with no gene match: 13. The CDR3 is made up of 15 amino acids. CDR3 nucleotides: TGTGCCAGCGGGACAGACAGGGGCCCATGGAATGAGCAGTTCTTC. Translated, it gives CASGTDRGPWNEQFF.

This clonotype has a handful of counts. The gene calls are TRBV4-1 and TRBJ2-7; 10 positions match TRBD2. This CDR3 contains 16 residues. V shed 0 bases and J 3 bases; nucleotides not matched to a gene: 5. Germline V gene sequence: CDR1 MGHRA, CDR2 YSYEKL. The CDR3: CASSQDSSGGVYEQYF. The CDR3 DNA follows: TGCGCCAGCAGCCAAGATTCGAGCGGGGGGGTCTACGAGCAGTACTTC.

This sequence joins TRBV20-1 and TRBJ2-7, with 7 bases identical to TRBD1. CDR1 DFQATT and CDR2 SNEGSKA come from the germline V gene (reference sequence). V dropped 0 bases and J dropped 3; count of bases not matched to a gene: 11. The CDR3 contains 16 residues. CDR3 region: CSARDLTGLEFYEQYF. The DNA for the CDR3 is TGCAGTGCTAGAGATCTGACAGGGTTGGAGTTCTACGAGCAGTACTTC.

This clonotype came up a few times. The CDR3 sequence is CASSYPPPTYNEQFF. The CDR3 DNA reads as TGTGCCAGCAGTTACCCTCCCCCGACTTACAATGAGCAGTTCTTC. The chain couples TRBV6-5 to TRBJ2-1; D uncertain. The V gene lost 2 bases and the J gene lost 4 bases, with 12 bases spanning the gap. This CDR3 region has 15 residues. The germline V gene has CDR1 MNHEY and CDR2 SVGAGI.

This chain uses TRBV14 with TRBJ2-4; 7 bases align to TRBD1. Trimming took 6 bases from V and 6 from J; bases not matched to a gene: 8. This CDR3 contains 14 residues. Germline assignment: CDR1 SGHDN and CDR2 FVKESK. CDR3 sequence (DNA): TGTGCCAGCAGTCATACAGGGGTGCTAAACATTCAGTACTTC. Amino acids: CASSHTGVLNIQYF.

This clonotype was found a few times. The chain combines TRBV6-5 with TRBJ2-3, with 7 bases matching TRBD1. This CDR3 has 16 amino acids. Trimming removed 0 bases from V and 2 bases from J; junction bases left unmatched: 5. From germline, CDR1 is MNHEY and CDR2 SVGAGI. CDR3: CASSYSGTAYTDTQYF. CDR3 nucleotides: TGTGCCAGCAGTTACTCCGGGACAGCCTACACAGATACGCAGTATTTT.

The CDR3 loop is CASSSPSNGGEQYF. DNA of the CDR3: TGTGCCAGCAGCTCCCCCTCGAACGGCGGCGAGCAGTACTTC. The chain couples TRBV7-9 to TRBJ2-7; D gene uncertain. The V and J ends lost 4 bases and 6 bases respectively, with 16 bases between them. This CDR3 spans 14 amino acids. Germline V gives CDR1 SEHNR, CDR2 FQNEAQ (reference sequence).

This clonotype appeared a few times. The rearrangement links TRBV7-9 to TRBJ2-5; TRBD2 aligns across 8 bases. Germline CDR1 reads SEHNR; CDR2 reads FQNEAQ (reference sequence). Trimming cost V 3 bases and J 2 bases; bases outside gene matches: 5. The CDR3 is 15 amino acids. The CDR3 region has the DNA TGTGCCAGCAGCTTGAGGCGGGGGGCGCAAGAGACCCAGTACTTC. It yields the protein CASSLRRGAQETQYF.

The CDR3 sequence is CASSQPGTFNIQYF. For the CDR3, the DNA is TGTGCCAGCAGCCAACCCGGGACTTTCAACATTCAGTACTTC. J is TRBJ2-4 and V is TRBV3-1; tentatively, D is TRBD2 (6 bases). The CDR3 contains 14 residues. In germline, CDR1 is LGHDT, CDR2 YNNKEL (reference sequence). V was shortened by 2 bases and J by 7 bases, with 12 bases between the two germline ends.